This T cell receptor beta chain was recovered during a study of early T cells in non-severe SARS-CoV-2 infection. Concerning this clonotype itself: What it binds is not known. At one end, the junction sequence differs from germline, possibly due to a read error.

In the library, individual cDNA molecules carried attached unique molecular identifiers. TCRdb fed the 5' RACE reads into MiXCR, producing one record per CDR3 protein. Here the sample spans some 110,000 distinct CDR3 sequences, 15% being singletons. The CDR3 length is 15 residues. Germline CDR1 reads ENHRY; CDR2 reads SYGVKD. The study's findings and limits: There was a bias toward anti-spike CD8 responses in VDJdb matching, which missed private and CD4 specificities.

Sequenced sample: whole blood. The TCR originated in an adult who was a healthcare worker with PCR-confirmed SARS-CoV-2 infection or an uninfected control (not recorded which). The chain combines TRBV10-3 with TRBJ1-2, with D perhaps matching TRBD1 (6 bases). CDR3 DNA: TGTGCCATCAGCGAGTCCAGGGGCCTTGACTATGGCTACACCTTC. This codes for CAISESRGLDYGYTF.